These 27 T cell receptor beta chains originate from one sample sequenced in a study of blood T cell repertoires in COVID-19. Sequencing used immunoSEQ multiplex PCR; TCRdb keeps in-frame clones, though not all of them. Seen here are 95,000 to 100,000 clones, approximately 90% observed once, and the top ten hold 4% to 5%. The specimen was peripheral blood. Receptors originate from a human donor with COVID-19, enrolled during active disease. The donor label of this sample is uncertain.

The chain links TRBV15 to TRBJ1-2; D call uncertain. CDR3 length: 13 residues. In germline, CDR1 is LNHNV, CDR2 YYDKDF (reference sequence). Trimming removed 5 bases from V and 2 bases from J, with 9 bases in between. The CDR3 coding sequence is TGTGCCACCAGCGCCGCTGCGAACTATGGCTACACCTTC. This encodes CATSAAANYGYTF.

The table lists this clone with a few counts. V is TRBV5-1 and J is TRBJ2-3, with 8 bases lining up with TRBD2. This CDR3 region has 16 residues. Unmatched junction bases numbered 8, after V lost 3 bases and J lost 2 bases. Germline CDR1 is SGHRS and CDR2 is YFSETQ. CDR3 sequence reads: CASSSQGAGATDTQYF. CDR3 nucleotide sequence: TGCGCCAGCAGCTCCCAGGGAGCGGGGGCCACAGATACGCAGTATTTT.

The gene calls are TRBV7-2 and TRBJ2-7, with a weak D call TRBD1 (6 bases). The CDR3 is 13 residues long. Trimming took 7 bases from V and 0 from J, leaving 10 bases between them. From germline, CDR1 is SGHTA and CDR2 FQGNSA. The CDR3 here is CASKEDSSYEQYF. As DNA, the CDR3 is TGTGCCAGCAAGGAGGACAGCTCCTACGAGCAGTACTTC.

This chain joins TRBV5-3 and TRBJ2-7, with a possible D match to TRBD2 (5 bases). TRBV5-3 is reported as an ORF; its role is uncertain. Trimming removed 0 bases at V and 0 bases at J, with 10 bases between. The CDR3 totals 15 residues. CDR3 residues: CARSLDGNLSYEQYF. Here the CDR3 DNA reads TGTGCCAGAAGCTTGGACGGGAACCTCTCCTACGAGCAGTACTTC.

J is TRBJ1-5 and V is TRBV10-3; 9 bases line up with TRBD1. This CDR3 comprises 15 residues. The ends lost 10 bases at V and 0 bases at J; junction bases unmatched: 7. Germline loops: CDR1 ENHRY, CDR2 SYGVKD. The CDR3 DNA reads TGTGCCACACGGGACAGGGAACATAGCAATCAGCCCCAGCATTTT. It specifies CATRDREHSNQPQHF.

The rearrangement links TRBV6-5 to TRBJ2-1; 7 nucleotides align to TRBD1. Trimming cost V 6 bases and J 6 bases; bases outside gene matches: 8. CDR3 length: 14 amino acids. In germline, CDR1 is MNHEY, CDR2 SVGAGI. CDR3 bases: TGTGCCAGCAGCGTTGACAGGGCGACCAATGAGCAGTTCTTC. Its protein product is CASSVDRATNEQFF.

The chain links TRBV27 to TRBJ1-1; tentative D call: TRBD1 (6 bases). V was shortened by 4 bases and J by 11 bases, with 17 bases between the two germline ends. CDR1 and CDR2 (germline): MNHEY, SMNVEV (reference sequence). The CDR3 is made up of 13 amino acids. Here the CDR3 DNA reads TGTGCCAGCAGTTCCCGCCCAGGGGCTGCGGCTTTCTTT. Residues: CASSSRPGAAAFF.

This chain connects TRBV28 to TRBJ1-2, with TRBD1 matching over 8 bases. V shed 4 bases and J 5 bases; nucleotides not matched to a gene: 3. Germline CDR1 MDHEN, CDR2 SYDVKM. The CDR3 loop spans 13 amino acids. The CDR3 coding sequence is TGTGCCAGCAGTTCCGGACAGGGATATGGCTACACCTTC. As protein: CASSSGQGYGYTF.

This clone showed up many times. This chain joins TRBV19 and TRBJ2-1, with D possibly being TRBD2 (5 bases). V lost 3 bases to trimming and J lost 8 bases, with 14 bases between them. This CDR3 has 14 residues. The germline V gene has CDR1 LNHDA and CDR2 SQIVND (reference sequence). The CDR3 coding sequence is TGTGCCAGTAGTATTGGCTGGGGAGATGATGAGCAGTTCTTC. Translating gives CASSIGWGDDEQFF.

The chain has TRBV4-2 and TRBJ1-2, with 10 bases fitting TRBD1. The junction had 5 bases not matched to a gene; V was cut back by 3 bases and J by 7 bases. CDR1 LGHNA and CDR2 YNFKEQ come from the germline V gene. CDR3 length: 14 residues. The CDR3, as DNA: TGTGCCAGCAGCCAGGCGACAGGGGGCGGTGGCTACACCTTC. Its translation is CASSQATGGGGYTF.

This chain connects TRBV7-9 to TRBJ2-7; TRBD2 might be the D (6 bases). Germline lookup yields CDR1 SEHNR and CDR2 FQNEAQ (reference sequence). The CDR3 covers 15 residues. Trimming took off 2 bases at V and 5 bases at J, with 16 bases between the two ends. CDR3 DNA: TGTGCCAGCAGCTTATCAAGCGGGCCGAGACACGAGCAGTACTTC. This gives the protein CASSLSSGPRHEQYF.

This clone appeared a single time. The gene calls are TRBV5-1 and TRBJ2-7; TRBD2 might be the D (6 bases). Germline CDR1 is SGHRS and CDR2 is YFSETQ. CDR3 size: 15 residues. The V and J ends lost 3 bases and 6 bases respectively, with 19 bases between them. In DNA, the CDR3 is TGCGCCAGCAGCTCTGGTCCCTATGGAGGGGTCGAGCAGTACTTC. This codes for CASSSGPYGGVEQYF.

The CDR3: CASSLEQDGADTQYF. The CDR3 nucleotides are TGCGCCAGCAGCTTGGAACAGGACGGCGCAGATACGCAGTATTTT. V usage is TRBV5-1 and J usage is TRBJ2-3; D is possibly TRBD1 (5 bases). The germline CDR1 and CDR2 sequences are SGHRS and YFSETQ. V was cut by 0 bases and J by 4 bases, with 12 bases left in between. The length of the CDR3 is 15 residues. Drawing the rest from reference TRBV5-1 and TRBJ2-3, the complete variable domain is KAGVTQTPRYLIKTRGQQVTLSCSPISGHRSVSWYQQTPGQGLQFLFEYFSETQRNKGNFPGRFSGRQFSNSRSEMNVSTLELGDSALYLCASSLEQDGADTQYFGPGTRLTVL.

The chain carries TRBV3-1 (or the pseudogene TRBV3-2) and TRBJ1-1; no clear D gene. The germline V gene encodes CDR1 LGHDT and CDR2 YNNKEL (reference sequence). CDR3 length equals 12 residues. Trimming removed 0 bases from V and 4 bases from J, with 3 bases in between. The CDR3 reads CASSQEATEAFF. The CDR3 DNA is TGTGCCAGCAGCCAAGAAGCCACTGAAGCTTTCTTT.

The rearrangement joins TRBV6-6 to TRBJ1-6; D is unclear. The germline V gene has CDR1 MNHNY and CDR2 SVGAGI (reference sequence). CDR3 length: 12 amino acids. Between the trimmed V and J ends, which lost 5 bases and 13 bases, there was a span of 12 bases. The CDR3 DNA follows: TGTGCCAGCAGTACCAGACAAGAGCCCCTCCACTTT. It encodes CASSTRQEPLHF.

The V and J genes are TRBV5-1 and TRBJ2-1; possible D gene TRBD2, 5 bases. V was cut by 0 bases and J by 6 bases, with 13 bases left in between. CDR3 length: 15 residues. The germline V gene encodes CDR1 SGHRS and CDR2 YFSETQ. The DNA of the CDR3 is TGCGCCAGCAGCTTGGCCAGCGGTTCTTTCAATGAGCAGTTCTTC. Protein: CASSLASGSFNEQFF.

The chain has TRBV3-1 (or the pseudogene TRBV3-2) and TRBJ2-7; 12 nucleotides align to TRBD2. Germline-derived CDR1 and CDR2 are LGHDT and YNNKEL (reference sequence). This CDR3 spans 15 amino acids. V was clipped by 3 bases and J by 7 bases; unmatched bases: 7. CDR3 DNA sequence: TGTGCCAGCAGCCATATGACTAGCGGGGGAGGGGAGCAGTACTTC. It specifies CASSHMTSGGGEQYF.

This clone appeared a single time. The V call is TRBV10-3, the J call TRBJ1-1; D is possibly TRBD1 (5 bases). CDR1 ENHRY and CDR2 SYGVKD come from the germline V gene. V was pared by 8 bases and J by 1 base, with 11 bases between. There are 13 residues in the CDR3. The CDR3 nucleotides read TGTGCCATCGGACAAGGCCGGAACACTGAAGCTTTCTTT. Protein product: CAIGQGRNTEAFF.

The chain links TRBV11-2 to TRBJ2-1; the D gene is possibly TRBD2 (5 bases). The V end lost 5 bases, the J end lost 8 bases, and 13 bases lay between the germline ends. CDR1 and CDR2 from the germline V gene are SGHAT and FQNNGV. This CDR3 is 13 amino acids long. CDR3 loop: CASSPVRRHEQFF. CDR3 DNA: TGTGCCAGCAGCCCCGTTCGGAGGCATGAGCAGTTCTTC.

The rearrangement uses TRBV30 and TRBJ1-2, with 10 nucleotides matching TRBD1. The CDR3 runs 14 residues. The J segment lost 7 bases and the V segment lost 3 bases, leaving 8 bases of the junction unmatched. Per germline, CDR1 GTSNPN and CDR2 SVGIG (reference sequence). The CDR3 DNA is TGTGCCTGGAGCCGGGACAGGGGCCGCCCTGGCTACACCTTC. Its protein is CAWSRDRGRPGYTF.

The CDR3 bases are TGTGCCACCACCTCCGGGACTGAGGGGTTTGGCTACACCTTC. Its protein product is CATTSGTEGFGYTF. The chain couples TRBV19 to TRBJ1-2; D may be TRBD1 (5 bases). The germline V gene has CDR1 LNHDA and CDR2 SQIVND (reference sequence). The CDR3 covers 14 residues. V lost 10 bases and J 7 bases, leaving 22 bases between the germline ends.

The CDR3 DNA reads as TGTGCCAGCAGGGCCGGGACAGGGTACAATTCACCCCTCCACTTT. Its translation is CASRAGTGYNSPLHF. The J gene is TRBJ1-6, the V gene TRBV28; 9 bases are a match to TRBD1. Trimming removed 6 bases from V and 7 bases from J; junction bases left unmatched: 7. The CDR3 is 15 residues long. Looked up from germline, CDR1 is MDHEN and CDR2 is SYDVKM.

The V gene is TRBV27, the J gene TRBJ1-1, with 10 positions matching TRBD1. CDR3 length: 18 residues. Germline V lookup: CDR1 MNHEY, CDR2 SMNVEV (reference sequence). With 5 bases clipped from V and 0 bases from J, the junction kept 12 bases outside the gene matches. The CDR3 DNA reads TGTGCCAGCAGTCAGAGACAGGGGGCTAATTCTATGAACACTGAAGCTTTCTTT. Its translation: CASSQRQGANSMNTEAFF.

The V and J genes are TRBV19 and TRBJ1-1; the D is unclear. The V end lost 4 bases, the J end lost 5 bases, and 11 bases lay between the germline ends. This CDR3 comprises 13 residues. Germline V lookup: CDR1 LNHDA, CDR2 SQIVND (reference sequence). The CDR3 is CASSTLPRTEAFF. In nucleotides, the CDR3 is TGTGCCAGTAGTACCCTCCCCAGGACTGAAGCTTTCTTT.

This clone was counted a few times. This chain links TRBV3-1 (or the pseudogene TRBV3-2) with TRBJ2-1; 9 nucleotides match TRBD2. The CDR3 covers 16 residues. CDR1 and CDR2 (germline): LGHDT, YNNKEL (reference sequence). V was clipped by 1 base and J by 7 bases; unmatched bases: 8. CDR3 in amino acids: CASSQAGGGARNEQFF. The CDR3, as DNA: TGTGCCAGCAGCCAAGCAGGCGGGGGGGCGCGGAATGAGCAGTTCTTC.

V is TRBV4-1 and J is TRBJ1-2; D unresolved. Deletions cut 1 base from V and 3 bases from J, with 9 bases between. CDR3 length equals 14 residues. In germline, CDR1 is MGHRA, CDR2 YSYEKL. CDR3 coding DNA: TGCGCCAGCAGCCAAGGGGCACGCGACTATGGCTACACCTTC. As protein: CASSQGARDYGYTF.

This chain uses TRBV27 with TRBJ1-4; no reliable D call. Germline V gene lookup returns CDR1 MNHEY and CDR2 SMNVEV (reference sequence). The V end lost 4 bases, the J end lost 8 bases, and 11 bases lay between the germline ends. The CDR3 is made up of 13 amino acids. The CDR3 here is CASSWNPGEKLFF. The CDR3 bases are TGTGCCAGCAGTTGGAATCCGGGGGAAAAACTGTTTTTT.